The source of this T cell receptor beta chain is a study of tumor-infiltrating lymphocytes in primary liver carcinoma. General study findings and limits: Tumors and blood were compared for top-250-clone fraction, and tumors had the significantly higher value (p = 0.039). Pairs comparing tumor with adjacent tissue or blood overlapped less than pairs drawn from tumor regions.

The researchers produced TCR beta cDNA from around 0.5 ug total RNA with a constant-region primer. Three nested multiplex PCR rounds of slightly modified ARM-PCR generated TCR beta libraries. Researchers ran the first two PCR rounds for ten to eleven cycles each with TRBV1-TRBV30 forward primers and a C-beta reverse primer. Each CDR3 protein gets one entry after TCRdb re-called the multiplex PCR reads with MiXCR. The sample carries roughly 330,000 distinct CDR3 sequences, roughly 61% recorded once. Germline DNA was also extracted, and blood RNA derived from unsorted whole blood. About this clonotype itself: What it recognizes is unknown.

V was clipped by 0 bases and J by 0 bases; unmatched bases: 6. This CDR3 has 17 amino acids. Germline V gives CDR1 SGHRS, CDR2 YFSETQ. The rearrangement joins TRBV5-1 to TRBJ2-7; the match to TRBD2 covers 10 bases. The sample consisted of peripheral blood. The sequence derives from a man in his forties with primary liver carcinoma and hepatitis B virus infection. Here the CDR3 reads CASSLEATSGRSYEQYF. CDR3 in DNA: TGCGCCAGCAGCTTGGAGGCGACTAGCGGGCGCTCCTACGAGCAGTACTTC.